This entry concerns a single TCR beta chain. Its target is unknown. The study ran its PCR with 60 Vbeta and 13 Jbeta primers. The repertoire was sequenced with immunoSEQ multiplex PCR; TCRdb's copy has only in-frame clones and lacks some. In total, the table holds about 200,000 clones. The data were taken from a study of cytomegalovirus exposure and HLA in healthy donors. Study overall: Inside one of the first data releases sat about 91 million unique TCRs taken from HLA-typed donors.

Broader study findings: The study designated over 150 TCR beta chains cytomegalovirus-associated.

The source of this sequence is a man under 40 in good health and CMV-seronegative. The sample comprised PBMCs.

CDR3 DNA sequence: TGTGCCAGCACCGAGGGAAATTCACCCCTCCACTTT. This encodes CASTEGNSPLHF. The genes are TRBV6-5 and TRBJ1-6, with D unclear. With 7 bases removed from V and 7 bases from J, the gap between germline ends came to 8 bases. CDR3 length: 12 amino acids. Germline V gives CDR1 MNHEY, CDR2 SVGAGI.